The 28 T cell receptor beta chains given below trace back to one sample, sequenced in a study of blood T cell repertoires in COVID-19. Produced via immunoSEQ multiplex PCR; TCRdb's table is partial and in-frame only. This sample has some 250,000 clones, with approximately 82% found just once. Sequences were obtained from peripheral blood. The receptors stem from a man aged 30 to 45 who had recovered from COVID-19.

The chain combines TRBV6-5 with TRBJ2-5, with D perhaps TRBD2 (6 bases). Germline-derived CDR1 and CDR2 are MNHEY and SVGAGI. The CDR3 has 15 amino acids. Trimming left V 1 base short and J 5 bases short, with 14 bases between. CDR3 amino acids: CASSYWGNSGETQYF. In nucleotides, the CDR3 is TGTGCCAGCAGTTACTGGGGCAACAGCGGGGAGACCCAGTACTTC.

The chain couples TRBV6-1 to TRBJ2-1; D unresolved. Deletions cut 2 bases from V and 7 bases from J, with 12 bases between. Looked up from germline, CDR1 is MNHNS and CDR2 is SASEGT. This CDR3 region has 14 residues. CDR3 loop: CASSELVQLNEQFF. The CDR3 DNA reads TGTGCCAGCAGTGAACTAGTCCAGCTTAATGAGCAGTTCTTC.

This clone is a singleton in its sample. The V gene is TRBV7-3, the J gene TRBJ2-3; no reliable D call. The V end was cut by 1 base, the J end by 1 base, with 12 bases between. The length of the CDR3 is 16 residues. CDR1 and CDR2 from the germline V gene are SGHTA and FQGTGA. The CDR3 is CASSLMTGAGTDTQYF. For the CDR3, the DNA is TGTGCCAGCAGCTTAATGACCGGCGCGGGCACAGATACGCAGTATTTT.

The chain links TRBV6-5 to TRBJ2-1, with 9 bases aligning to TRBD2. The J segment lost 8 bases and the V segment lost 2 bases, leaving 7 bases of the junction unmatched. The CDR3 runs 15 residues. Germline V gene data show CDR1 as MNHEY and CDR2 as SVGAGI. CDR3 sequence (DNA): TGTGCCAGCAGTTACGGCGGGGGGGCCTGGGATGAGCAGTTCTTC. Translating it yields CASSYGGGAWDEQFF.

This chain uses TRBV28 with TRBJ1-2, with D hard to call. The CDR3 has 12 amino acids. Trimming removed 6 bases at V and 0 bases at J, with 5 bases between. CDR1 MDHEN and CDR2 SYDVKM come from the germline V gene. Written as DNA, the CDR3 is TGTGCCAGCAGCTCTACTAACTATGGCTACACCTTC. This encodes CASSSTNYGYTF.

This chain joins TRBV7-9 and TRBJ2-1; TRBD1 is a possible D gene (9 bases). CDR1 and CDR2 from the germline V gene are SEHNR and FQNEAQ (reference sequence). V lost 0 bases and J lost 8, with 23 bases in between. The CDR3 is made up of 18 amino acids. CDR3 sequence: CASSLASGGQGIHHEQFF. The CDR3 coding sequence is TGTGCCAGCAGCTTAGCCAGCGGGGGACAGGGAATACACCATGAGCAGTTCTTC.

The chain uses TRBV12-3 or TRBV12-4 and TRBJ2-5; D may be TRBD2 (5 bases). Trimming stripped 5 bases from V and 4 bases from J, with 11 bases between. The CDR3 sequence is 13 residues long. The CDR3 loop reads CASSTMRAETQYF. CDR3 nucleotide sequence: TGTGCCAGCAGTACTATGCGGGCAGAGACCCAGTACTTC.

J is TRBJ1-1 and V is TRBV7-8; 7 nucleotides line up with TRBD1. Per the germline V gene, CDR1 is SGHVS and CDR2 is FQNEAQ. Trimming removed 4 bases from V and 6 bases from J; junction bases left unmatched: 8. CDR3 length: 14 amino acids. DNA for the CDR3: TGTGCCAGCAGCTCCGACAGGGTCCGGGCTGAAGCTTTCTTT. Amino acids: CASSSDRVRAEAFF.

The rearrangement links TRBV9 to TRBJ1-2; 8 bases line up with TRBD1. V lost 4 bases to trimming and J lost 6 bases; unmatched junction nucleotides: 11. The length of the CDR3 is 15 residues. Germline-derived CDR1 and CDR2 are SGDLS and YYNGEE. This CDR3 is CASSSRTGSKDGYTF. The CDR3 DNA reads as TGTGCCAGCAGCTCTAGGACAGGGTCAAAGGATGGCTACACCTTC. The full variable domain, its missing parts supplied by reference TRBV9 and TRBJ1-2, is DSGVTQTPKHLITATGQRVTLRCSPRSGDLSVYWYQQSLDQGLQFLIQYYNGEERAKGNILERFSAQQFPDLHSELNLSSLELGDSALYFCASSSRTGSKDGYTFGSGTRLTVV.

The CDR3 is CASSKLAGGAGTGELFF. CDR3 coding DNA: TGTGCCAGCAGCAAACTCGCCGGGGGGGCCGGTACCGGGGAGCTGTTTTTT. V is TRBV11-3 and J is TRBJ2-2; 8 bases align to TRBD2. The CDR3 totals 17 residues. Germline V gives CDR1 SGHNT, CDR2 YENEEA. After removal of 5 bases from V and 5 bases from J, the junction contained 13 bases not matched to a gene. Full variable domain (missing parts from reference TRBV11-3 and TRBJ2-2): EAGVVQSPRYKIIEKKQPVAFWCNPISGHNTLYWYLQNLGQGPELLIRYENEEAVDDSQLPKDRFSAERLKGVDSTLKIQPAELGDSAVYLCASSKLAGGAGTGELFFGEGSRLTVL.

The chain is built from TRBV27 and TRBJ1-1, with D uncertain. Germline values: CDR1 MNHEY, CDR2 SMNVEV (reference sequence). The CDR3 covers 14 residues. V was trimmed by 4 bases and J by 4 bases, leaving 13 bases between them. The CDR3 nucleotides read TGTGCCAGCAGTTCGTCCGGAGTAGGCACTGAAGCTTTCTTT. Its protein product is CASSSSGVGTEAFF.

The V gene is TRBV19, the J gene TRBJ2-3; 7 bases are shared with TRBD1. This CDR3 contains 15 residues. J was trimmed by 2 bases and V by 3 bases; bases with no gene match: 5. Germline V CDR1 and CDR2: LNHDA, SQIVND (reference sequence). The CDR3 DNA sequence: TGTGCCAGTAGTATCCGGGACAGAGCCACAGATACGCAGTATTTT. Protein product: CASSIRDRATDTQYF.

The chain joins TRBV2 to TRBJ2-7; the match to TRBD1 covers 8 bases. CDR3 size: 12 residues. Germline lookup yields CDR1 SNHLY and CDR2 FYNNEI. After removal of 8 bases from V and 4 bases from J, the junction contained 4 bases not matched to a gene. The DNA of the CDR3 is TGTGCCAGCTGTGGACAGGGTTACGAGCAGTACTTC. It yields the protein CASCGQGYEQYF.

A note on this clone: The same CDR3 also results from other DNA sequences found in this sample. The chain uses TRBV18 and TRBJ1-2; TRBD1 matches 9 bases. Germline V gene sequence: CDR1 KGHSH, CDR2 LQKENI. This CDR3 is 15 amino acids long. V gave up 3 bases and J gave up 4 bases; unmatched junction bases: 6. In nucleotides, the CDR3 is TGTGCCAGCTCACCGGGGACAGGGCGCGGCTATGGCTACACCTTC. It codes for CASSPGTGRGYGYTF.

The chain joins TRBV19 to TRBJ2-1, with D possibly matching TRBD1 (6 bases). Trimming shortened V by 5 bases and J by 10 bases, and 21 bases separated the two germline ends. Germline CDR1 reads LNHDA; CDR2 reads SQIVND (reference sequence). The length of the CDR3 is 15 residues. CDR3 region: CASSPLGGWLGEQFF. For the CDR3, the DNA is TGTGCCAGTAGTCCTCTTGGGGGCTGGTTAGGGGAGCAGTTCTTC.

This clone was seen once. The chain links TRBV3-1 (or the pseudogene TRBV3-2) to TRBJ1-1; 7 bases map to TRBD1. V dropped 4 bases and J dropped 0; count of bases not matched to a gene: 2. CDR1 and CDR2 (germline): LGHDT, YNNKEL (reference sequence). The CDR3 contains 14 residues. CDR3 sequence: CASSPDRVNTEAFF. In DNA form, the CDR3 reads TGTGCCAGCAGCCCTGACAGGGTGAACACTGAAGCTTTCTTT.

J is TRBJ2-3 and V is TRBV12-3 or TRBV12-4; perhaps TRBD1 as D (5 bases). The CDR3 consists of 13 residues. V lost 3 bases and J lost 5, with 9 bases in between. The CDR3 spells CASSFQGKDTQYF. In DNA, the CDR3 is TGTGCCAGCAGTTTTCAGGGAAAAGATACGCAGTATTTT.

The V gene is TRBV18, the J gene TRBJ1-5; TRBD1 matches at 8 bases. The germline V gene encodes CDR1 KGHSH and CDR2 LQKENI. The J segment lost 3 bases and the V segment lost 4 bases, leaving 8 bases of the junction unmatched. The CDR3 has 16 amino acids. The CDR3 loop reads CASSLNQGANNQPQHF. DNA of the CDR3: TGTGCCAGCTCACTCAATCAGGGGGCCAACAATCAGCCCCAGCATTTT.

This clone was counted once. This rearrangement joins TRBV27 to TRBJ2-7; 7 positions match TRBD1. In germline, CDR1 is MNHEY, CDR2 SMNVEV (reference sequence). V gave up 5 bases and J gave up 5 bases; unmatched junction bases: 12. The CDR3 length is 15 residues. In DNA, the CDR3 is TGTGCCAGCAGTAAGACAGGGACGAAGGGCCACGAGCAGTACGTC. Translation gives CASSKTGTKGHEQYV.

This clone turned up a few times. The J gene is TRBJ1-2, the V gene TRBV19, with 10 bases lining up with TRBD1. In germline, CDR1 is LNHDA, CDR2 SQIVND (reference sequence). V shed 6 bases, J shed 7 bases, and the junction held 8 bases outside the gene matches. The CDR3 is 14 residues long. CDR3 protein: CASSTGQGFGGYTF. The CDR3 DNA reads TGTGCCAGTAGCACGGGACAGGGGTTCGGTGGCTACACCTTC.

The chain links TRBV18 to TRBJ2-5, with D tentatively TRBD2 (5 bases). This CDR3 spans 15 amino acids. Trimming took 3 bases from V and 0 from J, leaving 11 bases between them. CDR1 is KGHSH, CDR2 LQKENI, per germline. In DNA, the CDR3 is TGTGCCAGCTCACCCGCCTCCGGGAACCAAGAGACCCAGTACTTC. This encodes CASSPASGNQETQYF.

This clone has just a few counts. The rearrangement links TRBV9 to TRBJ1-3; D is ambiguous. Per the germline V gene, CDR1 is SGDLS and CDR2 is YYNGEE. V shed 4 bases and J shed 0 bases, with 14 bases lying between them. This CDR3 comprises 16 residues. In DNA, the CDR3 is TGTGCCAGCAGCTACCTAGGCGGGAGCTCTGGAAACACCATATATTTT. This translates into CASSYLGGSSGNTIYF.

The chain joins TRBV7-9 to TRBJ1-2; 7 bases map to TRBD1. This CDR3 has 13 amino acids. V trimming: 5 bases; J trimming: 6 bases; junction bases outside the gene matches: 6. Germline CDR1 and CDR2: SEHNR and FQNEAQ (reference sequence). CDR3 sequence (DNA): TGTGCCAGCAGCCTTCAGGGGGTGGATGGCTACACCTTC. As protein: CASSLQGVDGYTF.

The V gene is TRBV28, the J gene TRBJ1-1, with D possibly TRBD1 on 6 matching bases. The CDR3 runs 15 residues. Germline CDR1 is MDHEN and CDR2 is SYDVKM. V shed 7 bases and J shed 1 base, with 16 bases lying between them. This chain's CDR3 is CASIPAGTPNTEAFF. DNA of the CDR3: TGTGCCAGCATTCCCGCCGGGACACCGAACACTGAAGCTTTCTTT. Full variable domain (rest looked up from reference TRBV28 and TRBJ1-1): DVKVTQSSRYLVKRTGEKVFLECVQDMDHENMFWYRQDPGLGLRLIYFSYDVKMKEKGDIPEGYSVSREKKERFSLILESASTNQTSMYLCASIPAGTPNTEAFFGQGTRLTVV.

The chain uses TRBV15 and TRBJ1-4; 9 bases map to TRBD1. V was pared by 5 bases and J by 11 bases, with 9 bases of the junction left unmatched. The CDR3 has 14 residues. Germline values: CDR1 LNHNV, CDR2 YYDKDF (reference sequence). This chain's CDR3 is CATSGGQGLGKLFF. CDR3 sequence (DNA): TGTGCCACCAGCGGAGGACAGGGGTTGGGTAAACTGTTTTTT.

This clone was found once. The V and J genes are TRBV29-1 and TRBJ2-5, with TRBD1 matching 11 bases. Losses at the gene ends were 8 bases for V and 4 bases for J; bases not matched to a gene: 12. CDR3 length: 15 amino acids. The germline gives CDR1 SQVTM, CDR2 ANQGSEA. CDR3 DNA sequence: TGCAGCTTCCATTCCGGGACAGGGGGTCGAGAGACCCAGTACTTC. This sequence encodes CSFHSGTGGRETQYF.

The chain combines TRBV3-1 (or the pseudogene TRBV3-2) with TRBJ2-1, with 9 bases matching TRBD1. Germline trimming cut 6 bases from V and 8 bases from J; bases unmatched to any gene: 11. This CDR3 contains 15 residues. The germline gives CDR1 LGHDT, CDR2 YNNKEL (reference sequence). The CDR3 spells CASRPQGAGGDEQFF. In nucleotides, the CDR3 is TGTGCCAGCAGACCACAGGGGGCTGGGGGCGATGAGCAGTTCTTC.

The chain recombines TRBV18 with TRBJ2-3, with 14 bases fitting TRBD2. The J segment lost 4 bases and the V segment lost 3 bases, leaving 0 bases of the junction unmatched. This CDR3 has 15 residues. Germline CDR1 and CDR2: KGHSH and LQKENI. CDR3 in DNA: TGTGCCAGCTCACCGACTAGCGGGGGGGCAGATACGCAGTATTTT. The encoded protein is CASSPTSGGADTQYF.